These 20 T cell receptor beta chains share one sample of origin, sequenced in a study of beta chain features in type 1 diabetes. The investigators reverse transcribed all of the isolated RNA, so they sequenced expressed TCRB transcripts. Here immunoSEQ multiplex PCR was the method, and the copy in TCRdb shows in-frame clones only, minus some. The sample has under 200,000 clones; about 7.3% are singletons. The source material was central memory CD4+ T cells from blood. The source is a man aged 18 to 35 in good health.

CDR3 DNA: TGTGCCAGCAGTTATGGGACTAGCGGCCAGGGGCCGTACAATGAGCAGTTCTTC. Its translation: CASSYGTSGQGPYNEQFF. The chain is built from TRBV7-8 and TRBJ2-1; 11 nucleotides align to TRBD2. CDR1 is SGHVS and CDR2 is FQNEAQ in the germline V gene. The CDR3 sequence is 18 residues long. V gave up 6 bases and J gave up 4 bases; unmatched junction bases: 14. Combining the CDR3 with reference TRBV7-8 and TRBJ2-1 gives the whole variable domain GAGVSQSPRYKVAKRGQDVALRCDPISGHVSLFWYQQALGQGPEFLTYFQNEAQLDKSGLPSDRFFAERPEGSVSTLKIQRTQQEDSAVYLCASSYGTSGQGPYNEQFFGPGTRLTVL.

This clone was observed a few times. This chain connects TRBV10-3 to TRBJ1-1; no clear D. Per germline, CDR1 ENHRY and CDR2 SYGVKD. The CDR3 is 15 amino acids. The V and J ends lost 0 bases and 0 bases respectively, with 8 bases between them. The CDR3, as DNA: TGTGCCATCAGTGAGTCCAGCGGGCTGAACACTGAAGCTTTCTTT. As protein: CAISESSGLNTEAFF.

For the CDR3, the DNA is TGTGCCAGCGGAATTAGAGGTGCAGAGCAGTACTTC. The encoded protein is CASGIRGAEQYF. The chain combines TRBV4-2 with TRBJ2-7, with D hard to call. V lost 8 bases and J lost 7, with 15 bases in between. The CDR3 loop spans 12 amino acids. Germline V lookup: CDR1 LGHNA, CDR2 YNFKEQ.

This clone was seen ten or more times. The CDR3 DNA sequence: TGTGCCAGCAGCTTCCGGCGGGAGGGGGAAAACATTCAGTACTTC. Its protein is CASSFRREGENIQYF. The J gene is TRBJ2-4, the V gene TRBV7-2, with 9 bases lining up with TRBD2. Germline V CDR1 and CDR2: SGHTA, FQGNSA. The CDR3 contains 15 residues. Trimming at V came to 3 bases and at J to 5 bases, leaving 5 bases not matched to a gene. The full variable domain, rest sourced from reference TRBV7-2 and TRBJ2-4, is GAGVSQSPSNKVTEKGKDVELRCDPISGHTALYWYRQSLGQGLEFLIYFQGNSAPDKSGLPSDRFSAERTGGSVSTLTIQRTQQEDSAVYLCASSFRREGENIQYFGAGTRLSVL.

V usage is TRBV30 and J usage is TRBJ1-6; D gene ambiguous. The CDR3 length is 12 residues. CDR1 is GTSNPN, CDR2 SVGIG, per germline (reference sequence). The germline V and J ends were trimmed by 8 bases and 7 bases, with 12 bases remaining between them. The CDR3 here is CALGGRNSPLHF. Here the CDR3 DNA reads TGTGCCCTCGGCGGGCGGAATTCACCCCTCCACTTT.

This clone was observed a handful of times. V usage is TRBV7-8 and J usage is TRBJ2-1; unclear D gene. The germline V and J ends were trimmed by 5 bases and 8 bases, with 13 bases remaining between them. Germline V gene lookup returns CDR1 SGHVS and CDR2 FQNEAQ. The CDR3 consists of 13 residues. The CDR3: CASSPPEVYEQFF. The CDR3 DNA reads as TGTGCCAGCAGCCCCCCTGAGGTGTATGAGCAGTTCTTC.

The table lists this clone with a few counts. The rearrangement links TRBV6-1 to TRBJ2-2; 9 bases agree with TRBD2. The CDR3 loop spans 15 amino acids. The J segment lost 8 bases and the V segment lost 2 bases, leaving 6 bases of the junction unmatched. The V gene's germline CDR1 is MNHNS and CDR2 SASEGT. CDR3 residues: CASSEQNTSGGELFF. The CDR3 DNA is TGTGCCAGCAGTGAACAAAATACTAGCGGGGGGGAGCTGTTTTTT.

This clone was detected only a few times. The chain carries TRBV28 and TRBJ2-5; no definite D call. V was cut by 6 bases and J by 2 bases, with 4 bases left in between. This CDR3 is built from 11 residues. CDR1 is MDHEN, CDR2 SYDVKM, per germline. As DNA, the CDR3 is TGTGCCAGCAGGTCTCAAGAGACCCAGTACTTC. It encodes CASRSQETQYF.

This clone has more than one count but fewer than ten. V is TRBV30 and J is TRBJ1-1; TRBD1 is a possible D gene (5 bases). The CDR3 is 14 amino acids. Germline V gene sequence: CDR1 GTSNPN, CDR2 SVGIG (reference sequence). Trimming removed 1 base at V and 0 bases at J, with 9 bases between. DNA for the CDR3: TGTGCCTGGAGTGGGGACTCCATGAACACTGAAGCTTTCTTT. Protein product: CAWSGDSMNTEAFF.

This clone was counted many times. The DNA of the CDR3 is TGTGCCTGGAGTAAGCAGGGTCGTCAGCCCCAGCATTTT. Protein product: CAWSKQGRQPQHF. The rearrangement joins TRBV30 to TRBJ1-5; tentative D call: TRBD1 (5 bases). This CDR3 has 13 residues. Germline V gene data show CDR1 as GTSNPN and CDR2 as SVGIG (reference sequence). V was clipped by 2 bases and J by 6 bases, with 11 bases between them.

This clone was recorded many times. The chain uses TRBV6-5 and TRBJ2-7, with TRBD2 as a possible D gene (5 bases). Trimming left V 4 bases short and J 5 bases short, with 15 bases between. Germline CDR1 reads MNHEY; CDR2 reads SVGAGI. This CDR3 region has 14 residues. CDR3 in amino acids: CASSSTRSGNEQYF. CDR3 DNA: TGTGCCAGCAGTTCGACTCGCAGCGGCAACGAGCAGTACTTC.

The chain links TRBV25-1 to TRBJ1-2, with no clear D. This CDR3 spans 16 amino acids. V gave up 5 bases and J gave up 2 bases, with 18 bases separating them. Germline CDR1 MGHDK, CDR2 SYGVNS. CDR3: CASSKSEAHVNYGYTF. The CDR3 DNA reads TGTGCCAGCAGTAAGAGCGAGGCCCACGTAAACTATGGCTACACCTTC.

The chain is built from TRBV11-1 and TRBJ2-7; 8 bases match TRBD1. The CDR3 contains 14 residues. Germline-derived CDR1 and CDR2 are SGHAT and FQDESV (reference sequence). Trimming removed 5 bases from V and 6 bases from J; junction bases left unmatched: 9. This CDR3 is CASSVRYGTGEQYF. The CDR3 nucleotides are TGTGCCAGCAGCGTCCGTTACGGGACAGGCGAGCAGTACTTC.

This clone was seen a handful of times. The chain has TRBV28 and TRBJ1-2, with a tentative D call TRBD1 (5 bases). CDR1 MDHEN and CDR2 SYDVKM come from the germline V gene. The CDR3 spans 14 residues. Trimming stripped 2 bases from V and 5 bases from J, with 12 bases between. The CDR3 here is CASSLVRGLYGYTF. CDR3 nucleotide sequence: TGTGCCAGCAGTTTAGTCCGGGGGTTATATGGCTACACCTTC.

Here the CDR3 reads CASSHFSRGPYEQYF. CDR3 DNA sequence: TGTGCCAGCAGCCACTTTTCCAGGGGCCCCTACGAGCAGTACTTC. The chain couples TRBV14 to TRBJ2-7; the D gene is possibly TRBD1 (6 bases). V was pared by 3 bases and J by 2 bases, with 14 bases between. The germline gives CDR1 SGHDN, CDR2 FVKESK. This CDR3 has 15 amino acids.

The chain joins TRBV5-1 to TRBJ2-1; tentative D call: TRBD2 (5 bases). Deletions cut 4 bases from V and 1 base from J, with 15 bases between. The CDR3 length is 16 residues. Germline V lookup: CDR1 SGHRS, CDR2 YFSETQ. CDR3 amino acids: CASSPVGRTSYNEQFF. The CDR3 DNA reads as TGCGCCAGCAGCCCCGTGGGGAGAACGTCCTACAATGAGCAGTTCTTC. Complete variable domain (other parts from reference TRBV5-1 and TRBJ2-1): KAGVTQTPRYLIKTRGQQVTLSCSPISGHRSVSWYQQTPGQGLQFLFEYFSETQRNKGNFPGRFSGRQFSNSRSEMNVSTLELGDSALYLCASSPVGRTSYNEQFFGPGTRLTVL.

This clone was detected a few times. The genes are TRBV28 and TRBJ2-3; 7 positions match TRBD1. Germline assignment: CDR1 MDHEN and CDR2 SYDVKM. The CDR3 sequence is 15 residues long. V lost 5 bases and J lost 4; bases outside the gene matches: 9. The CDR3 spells CASSPDRVRADTQYF. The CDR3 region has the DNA TGTGCCAGCAGTCCAGACAGGGTGCGGGCAGATACGCAGTATTTT.

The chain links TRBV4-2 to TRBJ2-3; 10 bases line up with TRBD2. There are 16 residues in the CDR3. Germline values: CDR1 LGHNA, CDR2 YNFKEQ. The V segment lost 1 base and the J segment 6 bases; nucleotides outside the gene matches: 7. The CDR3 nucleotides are TGTGCCAGCAGCCAAGCAAGCGGGGGGGCGGCGGATACGCAGTATTTT. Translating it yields CASSQASGGAADTQYF.

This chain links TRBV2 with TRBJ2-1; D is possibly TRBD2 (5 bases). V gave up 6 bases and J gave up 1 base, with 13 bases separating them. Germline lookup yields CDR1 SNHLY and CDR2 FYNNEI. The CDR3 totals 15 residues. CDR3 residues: CASRSSAESYNEQFF. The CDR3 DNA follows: TGTGCCAGCAGATCGTCAGCGGAATCCTACAATGAGCAGTTCTTC.

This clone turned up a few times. CDR3 bases: TGTGCCAGCAGAGCTAGCGGGTACACAGATACGCAGTATTTT. This translates into CASRASGYTDTQYF. This sequence joins TRBV7-2 and TRBJ2-3; TRBD2 agrees at 8 bases. The V and J ends lost 6 bases and 2 bases, in that order; junction bases with no gene match: 4. The germline V gene has CDR1 SGHTA and CDR2 FQGNSA. The CDR3 consists of 14 residues.